The clone carrying this T cell receptor beta chain was detected only a few times. In TCRdb, the RT-PCR reads were re-called with MiXCR into one record per CDR3 protein. Here the sample spans 650,000 to 800,000 distinct CDR3 sequences, approximately 15% being singletons. The ends were cut back, 0 bases at V and 8 bases at J, with 12 bases in the middle. The CDR3 loop spans 14 amino acids. CDR1 SGDLS and CDR2 YYNGEE come from the germline V gene. The J gene is TRBJ2-1, the V gene TRBV9; D may correspond to TRBD1 or TRBD2 (6 bases each). This TCR was sampled from a female donor in good health, serving as a healthy control. Specimen: memory CD4+ T cells from blood. The CDR3 protein is CASSVGGASHEQFF. In nucleotides, the CDR3 is TGTGCCAGCAGCGTAGGGGGGGCAAGCCATGAGCAGTTCTTC.